This entry describes one TCR beta chain. CDR3 length: 17 residues. V dropped 5 bases and J dropped 5; count of bases not matched to a gene: 8. The germline V gene encodes CDR1 MGHRA and CDR2 YSYEKL. The PCR employed 60 Vbeta primers together with 13 Jbeta primers. This table comes from immunoSEQ multiplex PCR, and its TCRdb copy is limited to in-frame clones, with some not included. Altogether around 170,000 clones are present, 65% to 80% being singletons, with the ten largest covering 0.69%. These data are taken from a study of cytomegalovirus exposure and HLA in healthy donors. The sequencing input was PBMCs. This TCR derives from a woman between 40 and 50 years old in good health and CMV-seronegative. The chain couples TRBV4-1 to TRBJ2-5; 16 nucleotides align to TRBD2. In nucleotides, the CDR3 is TGCGCCAGCAGCTCGGGACTAGCGGGAGGGCCCGCGGAGACCCAGTACTTC. The encoded protein is CASSSGLAGGPAETQYF.